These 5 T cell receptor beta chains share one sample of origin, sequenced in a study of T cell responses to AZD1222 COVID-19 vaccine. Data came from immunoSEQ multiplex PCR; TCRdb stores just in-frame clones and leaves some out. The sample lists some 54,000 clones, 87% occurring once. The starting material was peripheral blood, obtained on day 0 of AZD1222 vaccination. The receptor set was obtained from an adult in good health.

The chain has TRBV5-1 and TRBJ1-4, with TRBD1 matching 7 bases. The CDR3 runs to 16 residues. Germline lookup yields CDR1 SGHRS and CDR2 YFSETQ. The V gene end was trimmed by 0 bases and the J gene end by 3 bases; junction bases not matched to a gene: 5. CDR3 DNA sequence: TGCGCCAGCAGCTTGGCCCCCCAGGGGGCTAATGAAAAACTGTTTTTT. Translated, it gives CASSLAPQGANEKLFF.

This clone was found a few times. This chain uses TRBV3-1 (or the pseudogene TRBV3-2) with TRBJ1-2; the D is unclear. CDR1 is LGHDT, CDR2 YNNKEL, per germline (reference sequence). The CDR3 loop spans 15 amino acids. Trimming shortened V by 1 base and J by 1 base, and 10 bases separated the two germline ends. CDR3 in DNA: TGTGCCAGCAGCCAAGCCGCTTCTCTTAACTATGGCTACACCTTC. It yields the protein CASSQAASLNYGYTF.

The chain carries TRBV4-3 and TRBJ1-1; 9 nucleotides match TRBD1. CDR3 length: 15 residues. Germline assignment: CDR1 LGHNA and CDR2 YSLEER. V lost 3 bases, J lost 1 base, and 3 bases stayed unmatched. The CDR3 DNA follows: TGCGCCAGCAGCCAGGGGACAGGGACGAACACTGAAGCTTTCTTT. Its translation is CASSQGTGTNTEAFF.

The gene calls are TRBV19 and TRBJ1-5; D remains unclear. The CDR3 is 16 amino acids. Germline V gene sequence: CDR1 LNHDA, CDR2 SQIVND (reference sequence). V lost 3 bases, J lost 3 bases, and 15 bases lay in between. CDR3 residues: CASSISAGGNNQPQHF. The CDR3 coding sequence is TGTGCCAGTAGTATTTCGGCAGGAGGGAACAATCAGCCCCAGCATTTT.

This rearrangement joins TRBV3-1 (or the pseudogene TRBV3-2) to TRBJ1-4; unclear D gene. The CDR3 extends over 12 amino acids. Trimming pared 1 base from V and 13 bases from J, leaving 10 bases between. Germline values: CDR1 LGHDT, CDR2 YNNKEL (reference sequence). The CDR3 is CASSQVTGGLFF. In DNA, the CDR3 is TGTGCCAGCAGCCAAGTCACCGGTGGACTGTTTTTT.